The present T cell receptor (beta chain) was sequenced within a study of T cell changes during pregnancy in multiple sclerosis. The V segment lost 5 bases and the J segment 4 bases; nucleotides outside the gene matches: 11. The CDR3 is 16 amino acids. The germline gives CDR1 LNHDA, CDR2 SQIVND (reference sequence). Sequencing used immunoSEQ multiplex PCR; TCRdb keeps in-frame clones, though not all of them. The sample has tens of thousands of clones; over 80% are singletons. The chain is built from TRBV19 and TRBJ2-3, with 8 bases aligning to TRBD2. This TCR derives from a female donor in good health, enrolled as a control in a pregnancy study. The specimen was CD8+ T cells from peripheral blood mononuclear cells, collected in the third trimester of pregnancy. CDR3 region: CASSHLPGLEADTQYF. The CDR3 DNA reads TGTGCCAGTAGTCACCTGCCGGGACTAGAGGCAGATACGCAGTATTTT.